The rows below give T cell receptor beta chains drawn from one sample of a study of cytomegalovirus exposure and HLA in healthy donors. Assay used: immunoSEQ multiplex PCR; TCRdb lists only in-frame clones, some missing. The sample has some 130,000 clones, approximately 80% seen once. Sequenced input: PBMCs. The receptors stem from a young man in good health and CMV-seronegative. The CDR3 runs from the conserved cysteine through the conserved F or W. A D gene is named only where the DNA matches it firmly. Not all rows give a size; the values are once, few, many and, for expanded clones, a class.

cdr3_length j_call clone_size d_call v_call cdr3_nt cdr3_aa
15 TRBJ2-3 . . TRBV7-2 TGTGCCAGCAGCTCATTCGGGGTTAGCACAGATACGCAGTATTTT CASSSFGVSTDTQYF
14 TRBJ2-1 . . TRBV6-5 TGTGCCAGCAGTTACTCCACAGGGTACAATGAGCAGTTCTTC CASSYSTGYNEQFF
17 TRBJ2-1 . . TRBV5-1 TGCGCCAGCAGACTCGGTATTACAGAAGATTTCTACAATGAGCAGTTCTTC CASRLGITEDFYNEQFF
13 TRBJ1-5 . . TRBV30 TGTGCCTGGAGTGTAGGGGCCGCTCAGCCCCAGCATTTT CAWSVGAAQPQHF
17 TRBJ1-2 . . TRBV7-2 TGTGCCAGCAGCTCTTACGGGTTTTTAGGAGGGATCTATGGCTACACCTTC CASSSYGFLGGIYGYTF
14 TRBJ1-5 . . TRBV30 TGTGCCTGGAGCGGGGTGGGAGAGAATCAGCCCCAGCATTTT CAWSGVGENQPQHF
15 TRBJ2-7 . TRBD1 TRBV5-1 TGCGCCAGCAGCTTGGATCGACAGGGTCCCTACGAGCAGTACTTC CASSLDRQGPYEQYF
13 TRBJ2-2 . TRBD1 TRBV10-3 TGTGCCACCGACGAGGGGGCGGCCGGGGAGCTGTTTTTT CATDEGAAGELFF
13 TRBJ2-4 . TRBD1 TRBV6-1 TGTGCCAGCCTCCTGACAGGGGCAAACATTCAGTACTTC CASLLTGANIQYF
15 TRBJ2-4 . . TRBV28 TGTGCCAGCAAAAACGCGGGGAGAGTCAAAAACATTCAGTACTTC CASKNAGRVKNIQYF
11 TRBJ1-2 . . TRBV7-2 TGTGCCAGCAGCTCCCCACAGGGCTACACCTTC CASSSPQGYTF
15 TRBJ1-2 . . TRBV7-2 TGTGCCAGCAGCTTATTCAATGAGCGGGGGAAAGGCTACACCTTC CASSLFNERGKGYTF
14 TRBJ2-5 . TRBD1 TRBV7-9 TGTGCCAGCGGTTACTTGGGACAGAAAGAGACCCAGTACTTC CASGYLGQKETQYF
13 TRBJ1-2 . . TRBV6-1 TGTGCCAGCAGTGAAGCCAGTGACTATGGCTACACCTTC CASSEASDYGYTF
17 TRBJ2-6 . TRBD1 TRBV5-1 TGCGCCAGCAGCTCGACCACAGGGGTCTCTGGGGCCAACGTCCTGACTTTC CASSSTTGVSGANVLTF
14 TRBJ2-1 . TRBD1 TRBV5-1 TGCGCCAGCAGTTGGACAGGCCCTTCGGCTGAGCAGTTCTTC CASSWTGPSAEQFF
15 TRBJ1-5 . . TRBV2 TGTGCCAGCAGTGAAGCGCTAAGGGGTGGACAGCCCCAGCATTTT CASSEALRGGQPQHF
14 TRBJ2-3 . . TRBV7-2 TGTGCCAGCAGCTTAGCAGGGGCCGGAGATACGCAGTATTTT CASSLAGAGDTQYF
15 TRBJ2-7 . TRBD2 TRBV28 TGTGCCAGCAACGGAGGGGCTAGCGGGATTCTCGAGCAGTACTTC CASNGGASGILEQYF
15 TRBJ1-5 . . TRBV5-1 TGCGCCAGCAGCGAGCAGGGTTGGAGCAATCAGCCCCAGCATTTT CASSEQGWSNQPQHF
16 TRBJ1-2 once TRBD1 TRBV28 TGTGCCAGCAGTTTGGGACAGGGTGATATGGCCTATGGCTACACCTTC CASSLGQGDMAYGYTF
16 TRBJ2-2 . TRBD2 TRBV5-6 TGTGCCAGCAGCTCACCCACTAGCGCGAACACCGGGGAGCTGTTTTTT CASSSPTSANTGELFF
15 TRBJ1-5 . . TRBV28 TGTGCCAGCAGACCCGGGGACACGGTTTGGCGGCCCCAGCATTTT CASRPGDTVWRPQHF
13 TRBJ1-2 . . TRBV30 TGTGCCTGGAGGCAGGGACTATCCCTCGGCTACACCTTC CAWRQGLSLGYTF
10 TRBJ1-4 . . TRBV21-1 TGTGCCAGCGGTATAGACGAGGTGTTTTTT CASGIDEVFF
15 TRBJ1-1 . . TRBV6-5 TGTGCCTGCAGTTACTCGATCCATTTTCAGGGTGGCGCTTTCTTT CACSYSIHFQGGAFF
15 TRBJ1-4 . TRBD1 TRBV7-8 TGTGCCAGCAGACATGACAGGGGAACTAATGAAAAACTGTTTTTT CASRHDRGTNEKLFF
14 TRBJ1-5 . . TRBV11-2 TGTGCCAGCAGCCAGGGCAGGTCCCATCAGCCCCAGCATTTT CASSQGRSHQPQHF
14 TRBJ1-6 . TRBD1 TRBV15 TGTGCCACCAGGACAGGGGCAGGAAATTCACCCCTCCACTTT CATRTGAGNSPLHF
16 TRBJ1-1 . . TRBV7-2 TGTGCCAGCAGCTTCAATCAGGGGTCTTGGTCCACTGAAGCTTTCTTT CASSFNQGSWSTEAFF
14 TRBJ2-7 few . TRBV5-4 TGTGCCAGCAGCGAGAACAGGTATCCCTACGAGCAGTACTTC CASSENRYPYEQYF
14 TRBJ2-3 . TRBD1 TRBV7-2 TGTGCCAGCAGCTCGACAGGGGGCCTAGGTACGCAGTATTTT CASSSTGGLGTQYF
13 TRBJ2-2 . . TRBV7-8 TGTGCCAGCAGCTTCCCCCAGACCGGGGAGCTGTTTTTT CASSFPQTGELFF
15 TRBJ2-2 . TRBD2 TRBV6-1 TGTGCCAGCAGTCTTGGGACTAGCGGAACCGGGGAGCTGTTTTTT CASSLGTSGTGELFF
15 TRBJ2-3 . . TRBV11-3 TGTGCCAGCGCAAAGGGGGTGGCAAGCACAGATACGCAGTATTTT CASAKGVASTDTQYF
16 TRBJ1-4 . TRBD1 TRBV25-1 TGTGCCAGCAGTGCCCCCGGGACAGGGCCTGTCGAAAAACTGTTTTTT CASSAPGTGPVEKLFF
18 TRBJ1-1 . TRBD1 TRBV4-2 TGTGCCAGCAGCCATGTCCCGGGACAGGGGAAGGGGAACACTGAAGCTTTCTTT CASSHVPGQGKGNTEAFF
13 TRBJ2-2 few . TRBV7-2 TGTGCCAGCAGCTTATTTAGTACCGGGGAGCTGTTTTTT CASSLFSTGELFF
15 TRBJ2-3 . TRBD1 TRBV7-9 TGTGCCAGCAGCTCCGGGACAGGGAACATCGATACGCAGTATTTT CASSSGTGNIDTQYF
15 TRBJ1-1 . . TRBV28 TGTGCCAGCAGCTTCTCCCGGGGGGGGTTAACTGAAGCTTTCTTT CASSFSRGGLTEAFF
14 TRBJ2-1 . TRBD2 TRBV28 TGTGCCAGCAGTTTTAGCGGGAGGAGGGATGAGCAGTTCTTC CASSFSGRRDEQFF
14 TRBJ2-1 . . TRBV6-6 TGTGCCAGCAGTTACGGGAGGCGGGACAATGAGCAGTTCTTC CASSYGRRDNEQFF
14 TRBJ2-5 . . TRBV28 TGTGCCAGCAGTTTACCCACAGGGTCAGAGACCCAGTACTTC CASSLPTGSETQYF
13 TRBJ2-3 . . TRBV9 TGTGCCAGCAAAGACGGGGGCACAGATACGCAGTATTTT CASKDGGTDTQYF
12 TRBJ2-7 once TRBD1 TRBV5-6 TGTGCCAGCAGCGGGACAGCCTACGAGCAGTACTTC CASSGTAYEQYF
20 TRBJ2-3 . TRBD2 TRBV28 TGTGCCAGCAGTTTCTACGTATTGGGACTAGCGGGAGTCGGGGCAGATACGCAGTATTTT CASSFYVLGLAGVGADTQYF
11 TRBJ2-3 . . TRBV27 TGTGCCAGCAGTTACTTCGATACGCAGTATTTT CASSYFDTQYF
14 TRBJ2-7 . . TRBV2 TGTGCCAGCAACGGGGAGTCGAGGGGGTACGAGCAGTACTTC CASNGESRGYEQYF
13 TRBJ1-2 . . TRBV7-2 TGTGCCAGCAGCCAGCCAACGGGCTATGGCTACACCTTC CASSQPTGYGYTF
16 TRBJ2-1 . TRBD2 TRBV19 TGTGCCAGTAAGACCAGGACTAGCGCCTCCTACAATGAGCAGTTCTTC CASKTRTSASYNEQFF
13 TRBJ1-4 few . TRBV7-9 TGTGCCAGCAGCTTGACTGCCCAAGGGGAACTGTTTTTT CASSLTAQGELFF
12 TRBJ2-7 once . TRBV30 TGTGCCTGGAGTAGGGGACTTAGCGAGCAGTACTTC CAWSRGLSEQYF